This entry is about one T cell receptor (beta chain). Its antigen remains unknown. The data stem from a study of OX40 agonist ivuxolimab in advanced cancers. Study overall: Patients received ivuxolimab, an intravenous treatment, every 2 weeks at 0.01 to 10 mg/kg. Prior checkpoint blockade (anti-PD-1, anti-PD-L1 or anti-CTLA-4) was permitted; under 50% had it. Study-level points and caveats: Relative to CD4+, CD8+ T cells held more expanded clones on average. No determination was made of the antigen specificity of the expanded peripheral T cells.

Sequencing was performed with immunoSEQ multiplex PCR; in TCRdb, only in-frame clones are kept and a portion is missing. The sample includes over 50,000 clones, 82% of them seen just once. The germline CDR1 and CDR2 sequences are SGHTA and FQGNSA. J gave up 0 bases and V 1 base, and 6 bases lay outside the gene matches. The CDR3 length is 19 residues. This specimen was CD4+ or CD8+ T cells sorted from blood, taken in a trial of the OX40 agonist ivuxolimab. The source is an adult with an advanced solid tumor such as melanoma, head and neck, liver or kidney cancer. The rearrangement links TRBV7-2 to TRBJ2-2; the match to TRBD2 covers 12 bases. CDR3 DNA: TGTGCCAGCAGCTTAGAGGGGGGACTAGCGGGCGCGAACACCGGGGAGCTGTTTTTT. Protein sequence: CASSLEGGLAGANTGELFF.